The entry below gives a single T cell receptor beta chain sequence along with its context. Its antigen is currently unknown. This specimen belongs to a study of regulatory T cells in long-lasting Graves disease. Whole-study results and caveats: Graves' patients with persistent disease showed TCR diversity lower than patients newly diagnosed.

V lost 6 bases and J 5 bases, leaving 10 bases between the germline ends. The length of the CDR3 is 13 residues. Relying on iRepertoire HTBI primers and Arm-PCR of CDR3 regions, the team built TCR beta libraries. One entry per CDR3 protein results from TCRdb running MiXCR on the multiplex PCR reads. The sample holds roughly 440,000 distinct CDR3 sequences; roughly 15% are singletons and the top ten take 23%. Time point meaning: newly diagnosed GD, antithyroid drugs for less than 3 months. PBMC RNA served as the TCR library source. The data were also submitted as part of a second study, on T cells in Graves' hyperthyroidism and ophthalmopathy.

The V call is TRBV12-3 or TRBV12-4, the J call TRBJ1-4; D is perhaps TRBD1 (5 bases). The sequencing here drew on peripheral blood mononuclear cells (PBMCs), taken at new diagnosis, from a patient treated with antithyroid drugs. This TCR was recovered from a woman under 30 with Graves disease. The CDR3 bases are TGTGCCAGCAGGCGGGGGTCGAATGAAAAACTGTTTTTT. This gives the protein CASRRGSNEKLFF.